These T cell receptor beta chains were read from a single sample in a study of blood T cell repertoires in COVID-19. This table comes from immunoSEQ multiplex PCR, and its TCRdb copy is limited to in-frame clones, with some not included. This repertoire shows a few hundred thousand clones, about 91% found once; its top ten account for roughly 5%. The sample taken for sequencing was peripheral blood. The receptor set was obtained from a middle-aged woman who had recovered from COVID-19. Both conserved end residues are trimmed from each CDR3. Only some rows state a clone size, as once, few, many or a class for expanded clones.

size: .
V: TRBV5-1
J: TRBJ1-4
CDR3: ASSLGRGTNEKLF

size: .
V: TRBV2
J: TRBJ2-7
CDR3: ASRDISYEQY

size: .
V: TRBV28
J: TRBJ2-5
CDR3: ASSLWGQGQETQY

size: .
V: TRBV5-1
J: TRBJ1-3
CDR3: ASSLAPWGDHSGNTIY

size: .
V: TRBV7-6
J: TRBJ2-3
CDR3: ASSWKSGTGYGGDTQY

size: .
V: TRBV6-1
J: TRBJ2-1
CDR3: ASSRSGDYYNEQF

size: once
V: TRBV6-6
J: TRBJ2-2
CDR3: ASRGSSGTGSGELF

size: .
V: TRBV28
J: TRBJ2-7
CDR3: ASSPLVKRTSGGDSYEQY

size: once
V: TRBV24-1
J: TRBJ2-2
CDR3: ATSGPTGNTGELF

size: .
V: TRBV7-6
J: TRBJ2-3
CDR3: ASSSRTSGGTDTQY

size: .
V: TRBV10-2
J: TRBJ2-1
CDR3: ASSIAGVAEQF

size: .
V: TRBV14
J: TRBJ2-5
CDR3: ASSYLGQEGTQY

size: .
V: TRBV18
J: TRBJ1-6
CDR3: ASSRYYSGTEPYSPLH

size: .
V: TRBV5-5
J: TRBJ2-7
CDR3: ASSLEELSYYEQY

size: .
V: TRBV5-6
J: TRBJ1-6
CDR3: ASSLAGARSPLH

size: .
V: TRBV19
J: TRBJ2-5
CDR3: ASSMTGSGQETQY

size: once
V: TRBV7-9
J: TRBJ1-5
CDR3: ASSLQGIDNQPQH

size: many
V: TRBV4-1
J: TRBJ1-4
CDR3: ASSQGPGQGDEKLF

size: .
V: TRBV28
J: TRBJ1-5
CDR3: ASSHGDSNQPQH